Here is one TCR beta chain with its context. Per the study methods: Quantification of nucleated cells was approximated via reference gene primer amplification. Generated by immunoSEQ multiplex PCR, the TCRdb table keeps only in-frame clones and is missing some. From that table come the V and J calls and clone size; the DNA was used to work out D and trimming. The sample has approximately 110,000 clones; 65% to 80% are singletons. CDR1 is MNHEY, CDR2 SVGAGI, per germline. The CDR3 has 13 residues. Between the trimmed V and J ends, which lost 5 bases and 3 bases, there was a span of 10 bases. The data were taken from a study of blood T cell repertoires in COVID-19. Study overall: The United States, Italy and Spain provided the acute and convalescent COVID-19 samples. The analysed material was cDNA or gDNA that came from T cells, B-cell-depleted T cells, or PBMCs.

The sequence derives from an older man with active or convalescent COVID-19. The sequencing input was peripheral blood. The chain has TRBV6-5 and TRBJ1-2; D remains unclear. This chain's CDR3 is CASSPPGYYGYTF. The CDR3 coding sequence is TGTGCCAGCAGTCCCCCGGGATACTATGGCTACACCTTC.